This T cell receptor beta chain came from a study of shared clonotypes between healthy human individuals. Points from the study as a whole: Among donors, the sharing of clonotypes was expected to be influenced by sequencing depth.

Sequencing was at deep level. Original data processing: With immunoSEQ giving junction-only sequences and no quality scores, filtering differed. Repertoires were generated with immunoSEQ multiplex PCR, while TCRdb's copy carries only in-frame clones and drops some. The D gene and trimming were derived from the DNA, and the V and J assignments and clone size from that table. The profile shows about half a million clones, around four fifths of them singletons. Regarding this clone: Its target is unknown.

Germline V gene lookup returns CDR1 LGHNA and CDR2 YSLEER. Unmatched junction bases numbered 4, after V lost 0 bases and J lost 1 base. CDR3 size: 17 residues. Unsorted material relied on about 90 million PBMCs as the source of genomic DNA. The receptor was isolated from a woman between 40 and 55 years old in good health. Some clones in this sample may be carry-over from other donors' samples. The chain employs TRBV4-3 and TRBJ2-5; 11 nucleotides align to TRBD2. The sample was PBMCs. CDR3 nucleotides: TGCGCCAGCAGCCAAGATTGGGGACTAGCGGCCCAAGAGACCCAGTACTTC. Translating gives CASSQDWGLAAQETQYF.